These T cell receptor beta chains were read from a single sample in a study of shared clonotypes between healthy human individuals. Data came from immunoSEQ multiplex PCR; TCRdb stores just in-frame clones and leaves some out. The sample includes 450,000 to 500,000 clones, 81% seen only once; the top ten take roughly 13%. The sample was PBMCs. These receptors all stem from a woman in her thirties or forties in good health. Some clones in this sample may be carry-over from other donors' samples. Both conserved end residues are part of each CDR3. D genes are given only for firm matches. Clone size is given for some rows only: seen once, a few or many times, or a class if the clone is expanded.

>TRBV12-5|TRBD2|few|TRBJ2-1
CASAAREGFYEQFF
TGTGCTAGTGCGGCGCGGGAGGGCTTCTATGAGCAGTTCTTC
>TRBV29-1|-|-|TRBJ2-4
CSVVPTDAKNIQYF
TGCAGCGTTGTTCCTACGGACGCCAAAAACATTCAGTACTTC
>TRBV19|-|-|TRBJ1-2
CASSMWASGNYGYTF
TGTGCCAGTAGTATGTGGGCATCGGGTAACTATGGCTACACCTTC
>TRBV2|TRBD2|-|TRBJ2-7
CASSPLSGRLGEQYF
TGTGCCAGCAGTCCTCTGAGCGGGAGACTGGGGGAGCAGTACTTC
>TRBV28|TRBD2|-|TRBJ2-5
CASLRASGLQETQYF
TGTGCCTCCCTAAGGGCTAGCGGATTGCAAGAGACCCAGTACTTC
>TRBV19|-|-|TRBJ1-4
CASSTNPERQKLFF
TGTGCCAGTAGTACAAATCCGGAGAGGCAAAAACTGTTTTTT
>TRBV30|-|-|TRBJ1-5
CAWSDGQPNQPQHF
TGTGCCTGGAGTGACGGACAGCCGAATCAGCCCCAGCATTTT
>TRBV2|TRBD1|-|TRBJ1-2
CASSEGTGALGGYTF
TGTGCCAGCAGTGAAGGGACAGGGGCCTTGGGTGGCTACACCTTC
>TRBV6-1|-|-|TRBJ2-6
CASSEALGGGANVLTF
TGTGCCAGCAGTGAAGCACTCGGGGGTGGGGCCAACGTCCTGACTTTC
>TRBV21-1|-|few|TRBJ2-1
CASSPDRDNEQFF
TGTGCCAGCAGTCCGGACAGGGACAATGAGCAGTTCTTC
>TRBV5-1|-|-|TRBJ1-4
CASSLALMTGGREKLFF
TGCGCCAGCAGCTTGGCCTTGATGACCGGGGGGAGAGAAAAACTGTTTTTT
>TRBV28|-|-|TRBJ1-1
CAINGASATEAFF
TGTGCCATCAACGGGGCCTCAGCCACTGAAGCTTTCTTT
>TRBV28|TRBD2|-|TRBJ2-3
CASSPQRERRTDTQYF
TGTGCCAGCAGTCCACAGCGGGAGAGGAGGACAGATACGCAGTATTTT
>TRBV19|-|-|TRBJ1-5
CASTTRGHQPQHF
TGTGCCAGTACCACCAGGGGTCACCAGCCCCAGCATTTT
>TRBV29-1|-|-|TRBJ2-7
CSVQYGTASSYEQYF
TGCAGCGTACAATATGGGACCGCAAGCTCCTACGAGCAGTACTTC
>TRBV5-1|-|-|TRBJ1-1
CASSLASAAGTEAFF
TGCGCCAGCAGCTTGGCGTCAGCAGCGGGCACTGAAGCTTTCTTT
>TRBV5-4|-|-|TRBJ2-7
CASSWENQGRYEQYF
TGTGCCAGCAGCTGGGAGAATCAGGGCCGGTACGAGCAGTACTTC
>TRBV5-6|-|-|TRBJ2-7
CASSFGIGLQYEQYF
TGTGCCAGCAGCTTCGGTATAGGACTACAATACGAGCAGTACTTC
>TRBV28|-|-|TRBJ2-7
CASMETYEQYF
TGTGCCAGCATGGAAACCTACGAGCAGTACTTC
>TRBV11-2|-|-|TRBJ2-4
CASSLGLGLGDIQYF
TGTGCCAGCAGCTTAGGTTTGGGACTCGGAGACATTCAGTACTTC
>TRBV27|TRBD2|many|TRBJ2-1
CASSFRAGGGREQFF
TGTGCCAGCAGTTTCAGAGCGGGAGGGGGCCGTGAGCAGTTCTTC
>TRBV25-1|-|-|TRBJ1-1
CASSEGQLEAFF
TGTGCCAGCAGTGAAGGACAACTTGAAGCTTTCTTT
>TRBV19|-|-|TRBJ1-4
CASSQGSNEKLFF
TGTGCCAGTAGCCAGGGGTCTAATGAAAAACTGTTTTTT
>TRBV7-8|-|-|TRBJ2-5
CASSLDSNQETQYF
TGTGCCAGCAGCCTGGACAGTAACCAAGAGACCCAGTACTTC
>TRBV11-2|-|-|TRBJ2-2
CASSLRTQNTGELFF
TGTGCCAGCAGCCTCCGGACCCAGAACACCGGGGAGCTGTTTTTT
>TRBV28|-|-|TRBJ2-5
CASSLSGVQETQYF
TGTGCCAGCAGTTTATCAGGGGTCCAAGAGACCCAGTACTTC
>TRBV29-1|-|few|TRBJ2-7
CSVEEGAGEQYF
TGCAGCGTTGAGGAGGGGGCCGGGGAGCAGTACTTC
>TRBV4-3|-|many|TRBJ2-3
CASSQVGGSAADTQYF
TGCGCCAGCAGCCAAGTAGGAGGTAGCGCGGCAGATACGCAGTATTTT
>TRBV7-9|-|-|TRBJ2-1
CASSFRDQQFF
TGTGCCAGCAGCTTTCGGGACCAGCAGTTCTTC
>TRBV18|-|-|TRBJ2-5
CASSGGWFNQETQYF
TGTGCCAGCTCAGGGGGCTGGTTTAACCAAGAGACCCAGTACTTC
>TRBV30|-|-|TRBJ1-5
CAWSLTLSGQPQHF
TGTGCCTGGAGTTTGACCTTATCGGGTCAGCCCCAGCATTTT
>TRBV18|TRBD1|-|TRBJ2-1
CASSPPGRGSMNEQFF
TGTGCCAGCTCACCACCGGGCAGGGGGAGTATGAATGAGCAGTTCTTC
>TRBV4-2|TRBD2|-|TRBJ2-1
CASSYRDYPYNEQFF
TGTGCCAGCAGCTACCGGGACTATCCTTACAATGAGCAGTTCTTC
>TRBV7-9|-|-|TRBJ2-7
CASSPGAGAPYEQYF
TGTGCCAGCAGCCCTGGGGCAGGGGCGCCCTACGAGCAGTACTTC
>TRBV6-1|TRBD1|-|TRBJ1-1
CASSARGLDTEAFF
TGTGCCAGCAGTGCCAGGGGGTTGGACACTGAAGCTTTCTTT
>TRBV6-1|TRBD1|-|TRBJ1-6
CASKPTGGSPLHF
TGTGCCAGTAAACCGACAGGGGGATCACCCCTCCACTTT
>TRBV7-2|-|-|TRBJ2-2
CASSLLEGTGELFF
TGTGCCAGCAGCCTACTAGAAGGCACCGGGGAGCTGTTTTTT
>TRBV7-9|TRBD1|-|TRBJ2-7
CASSQHSGTAYEQYF
TGTGCCAGCAGCCAGCACTCCGGGACAGCCTACGAGCAGTACTTC
>TRBV28|TRBD2|-|TRBJ2-5
CASSSTSAGTETQYF
TGTGCCAGCAGTTCAACTTCAGCGGGAACAGAGACCCAGTACTTC
>TRBV29-1|TRBD1|-|TRBJ2-7
CSVQGRQGGYEQYF
TGCAGCGTTCAGGGGCGACAGGGGGGCTACGAGCAGTACTTC
>TRBV4-1|-|-|TRBJ1-4
CASSPLGGLNEKLFF
TGCGCCAGCAGCCCACTTGGAGGCCTTAATGAAAAACTGTTTTTT
>TRBV7-2|TRBD2|few|TRBJ2-7
CASSVTGTSGIYEQYF
TGTGCCAGCAGCGTAACCGGGACTAGCGGGATTTACGAGCAGTACTTC
>TRBV4-2|-|-|TRBJ1-1
CASSQDLGENTEAFF
TGTGCCAGCAGCCAAGATTTAGGGGAGAACACTGAAGCTTTCTTT
>TRBV11-3|TRBD2|-|TRBJ2-7
CASSPGLAGTEQYF
TGTGCCAGCAGCCCGGGACTAGCGGGGACCGAGCAGTACTTC
>TRBV30|TRBD1|many|TRBJ1-5
CAWSRQGGPNQPQHF
TGTGCCTGGAGTAGACAGGGGGGGCCGAATCAGCCCCAGCATTTT
>TRBV6-5|-|-|TRBJ1-1
CASSLPQGIPEAFF
TGTGCCAGCAGCCTACCCCAGGGGATACCTGAAGCTTTCTTT